The entry below gives a single T cell receptor beta chain sequence along with its context. Its antigen is currently unknown. The investigators split CD4+ cells into a CD45RA+ naive subset and a CD45RA-negative memory subset. This CDR3 spans 14 amino acids. Trimming cost V 3 bases and J 2 bases; bases outside gene matches: 2. Germline CDR1 and CDR2: KGHSH and LQKENI. The sample comes from a study of shared clonotypes between healthy human individuals. The study's findings and limits: Between a few donors, naive CD4 clonotypes were shared at a level of approximately 5%. Genetic and exposure-history diversity was limited by the small donor number.

Libraries were prepared by immunoSEQ multiplex PCR; TCRdb keeps only in-frame clonotypes and omits some of them. The sample has under 1,900,000 clones, approximately 98.5% seen once. The chain couples TRBV18 to TRBJ2-3, with TRBD2 identical over 7 bases. This clonotype was obtained from a young man in good health. The sequencing sample was made of naive CD4+ T cells sorted from blood. Stated subset: CD45RA+ positively selected. CDR3 region: CASSPGRATDTQYF. The CDR3 nucleotides read TGTGCCAGCTCACCGGGGAGGGCCACAGATACGCAGTATTTT. Using reference TRBV18 and TRBJ2-3 for the parts outside the CDR3, the full variable domain is NAGVMQNPRHLVRRRGQEARLRCSPMKGHSHVYWYRQLPEEGLKFMVYLQKENIIDESGMPKERFSAEFPKEGPSILRIQQVVRGDSAAYFCASSPGRATDTQYFGPGTRLTVL.